This T cell receptor beta chain came from a study of Ad26.COV2.S vaccination and SARS-CoV-2 variants. Measured with immunoSEQ multiplex PCR; TCRdb has only the in-frame clones, and not every one. This table has around 420,000 clones, approximately 87% appearing once. Study-wide points: Placebo recipients and vaccine recipients were similar in non-spike TCR breadth.

Turning to this clone: The antigen is not known.

Treatment specified: 15 to 20 received Ad26.COV2.S at low or high dose, single or two shots; roughly five received placebo; per-sample allocation not given. The samples were gathered on day 63 after the first injection of vaccine or placebo. Whoever gave the sample was an adult aged 18-55 years in Boston. V was shortened by 1 base and J by 0 bases, with 9 bases between the two germline ends. The CDR3 is 16 amino acids. Germline assignment: CDR1 MNHEY and CDR2 SMNVEV (reference sequence). The chain has TRBV27 and TRBJ2-2; a weak D match, TRBD2 (5 bases). The clonotype originates from a person between 18 and 65 years old who received the Ad26.COV2.S COVID-19 vaccine or a placebo. The sequences come from peripheral blood, collected in a trial of Ad26.COV2.S vaccine versus placebo. The CDR3 nucleotides read TGTGCCAGCAGTTTATTCGGGGAAGCGAACACCGGGGAGCTGTTTTTT. This encodes CASSLFGEANTGELFF.